Presented here are 29 T cell receptor beta chains from one specimen sequenced in a study of cytomegalovirus exposure and HLA in healthy donors. The PCR contained 60 Vbeta and 13 Jbeta primers. Libraries were prepared by immunoSEQ multiplex PCR; TCRdb keeps only in-frame clonotypes and omits some of them. The table lists over 100,000 clones, 78% of them singletons, with roughly 1.5% in the top ten. Sequences were obtained from PBMCs. The source of these receptors is a female donor in good health and CMV-seronegative.

This rearrangement joins TRBV4-3 to TRBJ2-7; TRBD2 aligns across 11 bases. The CDR3 extends over 15 amino acids. Germline V gene sequence: CDR1 LGHNA, CDR2 YSLEER. J was trimmed by 2 bases and V by 3 bases; bases with no gene match: 3. CDR3 sequence (DNA): TGCGCCAGCAGCCAGGGTAGCGGGAGGGCCTACGAGCAGTACTTC. Translated, it gives CASSQGSGRAYEQYF.

The genes are TRBV5-1 and TRBJ1-6; tentative D call: TRBD1 (5 bases). This CDR3 has 16 amino acids. Trimming cost V 1 base and J 6 bases, with 14 bases left between them. CDR1 is SGHRS, CDR2 YFSETQ, per germline. DNA of the CDR3: TGCGCCAGCAGCTTGTGGGGGGACGAGTCTAATTCACCCCTCCACTTT. It is translated as CASSLWGDESNSPLHF.

This clone showed up just a few times. V gene TRBV6-1 combines with J gene TRBJ2-7; 12 bases line up with TRBD1. The CDR3 totals 15 residues. J lost 5 bases, V lost 5 bases, and 7 bases had no gene match. CDR1 is MNHNS, CDR2 SASEGT, per germline. In nucleotides, the CDR3 is TGTGCCAGCAGTCCCGGGACAGGGGGCGTCAACGAGCAGTACTTC. This codes for CASSPGTGGVNEQYF.

This clone was counted between two and nine times. J is TRBJ1-1 and V is TRBV11-2, with a weak D call TRBD1 (5 bases). Trimming pared 5 bases from V and 1 base from J, leaving 14 bases between. In germline, CDR1 is SGHAT, CDR2 FQNNGV. The CDR3 is made up of 15 amino acids. CDR3 in DNA: TGTGCCAGCAGCCGCCGGGGGGGGTCGAACACTGAAGCTTTCTTT. It translates to CASSRRGGSNTEAFF.

The rearrangement joins TRBV10-1 to TRBJ1-5; D unclear. V lost 6 bases, J lost 9 bases, and 6 bases lay in between. This CDR3 region has 10 residues. The germline gives CDR1 WNHNN, CDR2 SYGVQD (reference sequence). This chain's CDR3 is CASSSLPQHF. CDR3 bases: TGCGCCAGCAGCAGTCTGCCCCAGCATTTT.

The rearrangement links TRBV19 to TRBJ2-3; D not resolved. V was pared by 1 base and J by 2 bases, with 10 bases between. Germline V gene data show CDR1 as LNHDA and CDR2 as SQIVND (reference sequence). CDR3 size: 15 residues. The CDR3 coding sequence is TGTGCCAGTAGTATAGGATCCCCAGTCACAGATACGCAGTATTTT. Translating it yields CASSIGSPVTDTQYF.

The CDR3 coding sequence is TGTGCCAGCAGCTTAATAGCAAGCCAAGAGACCCAGTACTTC. This codes for CASSLIASQETQYF. The rearrangement links TRBV5-4 to TRBJ2-5; no clear D gene. V lost 2 bases to trimming and J lost 1 base, with 9 bases between them. Germline CDR1 reads SGHNT; CDR2 reads YYREEE (reference sequence). The CDR3 consists of 14 residues.

The chain is built from TRBV2 and TRBJ2-3; no reliable D call. CDR3 size: 14 residues. The germline gives CDR1 SNHLY, CDR2 FYNNEI. Deletions cut 1 base from V and 4 bases from J, with 9 bases between. The CDR3 bases are TGTGCCAGCAGTGAAGGACGGGTGGCAGATACGCAGTATTTT. Encoded protein: CASSEGRVADTQYF.

This chain connects TRBV4-3 to TRBJ1-1; 7 bases line up with TRBD1. The germline CDR1 and CDR2 sequences are LGHNA and YSLEER. J lost 5 bases, V lost 4 bases, and 4 bases had no gene match. The CDR3 consists of 13 residues. CDR3 sequence (DNA): TGCGCCAGCAGCCCCTCAGGGGGAACTGAAGCTTTCTTT. This sequence encodes CASSPSGGTEAFF.

The chain employs TRBV6-5 and TRBJ2-7, with a possible D match to TRBD2 (6 bases). The CDR3 has 13 residues. Trimming took 4 bases from V and 1 from J, leaving 8 bases between them. Germline V lookup: CDR1 MNHEY, CDR2 SVGAGI. Written as DNA, the CDR3 is TGTGCCAGCAGTTCGGGAGCGTCCTACGAGCAGTACTTC. Encoded protein: CASSSGASYEQYF.

V usage is TRBV19 and J usage is TRBJ1-4; TRBD1 aligns across 10 bases. Germline trimming cut 5 bases from V and 10 bases from J; bases unmatched to any gene: 10. Germline CDR1 LNHDA, CDR2 SQIVND (reference sequence). The CDR3 has 15 amino acids. CDR3 sequence (DNA): TGTGCCAGTAGTCCCTGGGACAGGGGCGGTCGAAAACTGTTTTTT. Amino acids: CASSPWDRGGRKLFF.

This clone was detected a few times. This chain's CDR3 is CASSLQTSPLSYNEQFF. The CDR3 DNA reads TGTGCCAGCAGCCTTCAGACTAGCCCTCTCTCCTACAATGAGCAGTTCTTC. This chain connects TRBV7-2 to TRBJ2-1; 7 bases match TRBD2. The V and J ends lost 5 bases and 0 bases, in that order; junction bases with no gene match: 10. The length of the CDR3 is 17 residues. CDR1 is SGHTA, CDR2 FQGNSA, per germline. Together with reference TRBV7-2 and TRBJ2-1, the CDR3 gives the full variable domain: GAGVSQSPSNKVTEKGKDVELRCDPISGHTALYWYRQSLGQGLEFLIYFQGNSAPDKSGLPSDRFSAERTGGSVSTLTIQRTQQEDSAVYLCASSLQTSPLSYNEQFFGPGTRLTVL.

The chain carries TRBV7-2 and TRBJ2-1; 9 nucleotides align to TRBD1. Germline assignment: CDR1 SGHTA and CDR2 FQGNSA. The CDR3 totals 17 residues. After removal of 4 bases from V and 8 bases from J, the junction contained 15 bases not matched to a gene. CDR3 in amino acids: CASSSQQGARWVYEQFF. CDR3 DNA sequence: TGTGCCAGCAGCTCGCAACAGGGGGCGCGGTGGGTCTATGAGCAGTTCTTC.

The rearrangement uses TRBV15 and TRBJ1-5; possible D gene TRBD1, 6 bases. Trimming left V 2 bases short and J 4 bases short, with 12 bases between. The germline V gene encodes CDR1 LNHNV and CDR2 YYDKDF (reference sequence). The CDR3 length is 15 residues. CDR3 region: CATSRLWGLNQPQHF. DNA for the CDR3: TGTGCCACCAGCAGATTATGGGGGCTTAATCAGCCCCAGCATTTT. Full variable domain (rest looked up from reference TRBV15 and TRBJ1-5): DAMVIQNPRYQVTQFGKPVTLSCSQTLNHNVMYWYQQKSSQAPKLLFHYYDKDFNNEADTPDNFQSRRPNTSFCFLDIRSPGLGDTAMYLCATSRLWGLNQPQHFGDGTRLSIL.

The gene calls are TRBV6-5 and TRBJ1-4; the match to TRBD1 covers 7 bases. CDR1 MNHEY and CDR2 SVGAGI come from the germline V gene. Losses at the gene ends were 5 bases for V and 7 bases for J; bases not matched to a gene: 7. The CDR3 contains 14 residues. In DNA form, the CDR3 reads TGTGCCAGCAGTAGGAACAGGGGAAGTGAAAAACTGTTTTTT. Translating gives CASSRNRGSEKLFF.

The chain employs TRBV5-1 and TRBJ2-1; 12 bases line up with TRBD2. The junction had 5 bases not matched to a gene; V was cut back by 4 bases and J by 3 bases. Per the germline V gene, CDR1 is SGHRS and CDR2 is YFSETQ. The CDR3 has 16 residues. CDR3 DNA sequence: TGCGCCAGCAGCACTCTAGCGGGAGGGGACTACAATGAGCAGTTCTTC. This gives the protein CASSTLAGGDYNEQFF.

V gene TRBV5-1 combines with J gene TRBJ2-3, with 7 bases lining up with TRBD1. The ends lost 4 bases at V and 1 base at J; junction bases unmatched: 12. Germline V CDR1 and CDR2: SGHRS, YFSETQ. The CDR3 is made up of 17 amino acids. For the CDR3, the DNA is TGCGCCAGCAGCCTCGGCACAGGGGAAGATGGCACAGATACGCAGTATTTT. Encoded protein: CASSLGTGEDGTDTQYF.

As DNA, the CDR3 is TGTGCCATCAGTGGAGGCGGGGGAACCTACGAGCAGTACTTC. Translated: CAISGGGGTYEQYF. V and J are TRBV10-3 and TRBJ2-7; 7 positions match TRBD2. V lost 4 bases and J lost 2; bases outside the gene matches: 5. This CDR3 is 14 amino acids long. CDR1 is ENHRY, CDR2 SYGVKD, per germline.

With respect to this clone: Distinct nucleotide sequences in the sample also encode this CDR3. The chain links TRBV15 to TRBJ1-5, with a possible D match to TRBD1 (5 bases). CDR3 length: 16 amino acids. V was shortened by 3 bases and J by 3 bases, with 15 bases between the two germline ends. CDR1 and CDR2 (germline): LNHNV, YYDKDF (reference sequence). The CDR3 reads CATSSGRQGVNQPQHF. CDR3 nucleotides: TGTGCCACCAGCAGCGGAAGGCAGGGCGTCAATCAGCCCCAGCATTTT.

The chain carries TRBV30 and TRBJ2-7; maybe TRBD2 (5 bases). The V gene lost 4 bases and the J gene lost 0 bases, with 16 bases spanning the gap. This CDR3 is 15 amino acids long. From germline, CDR1 is GTSNPN and CDR2 SVGIG (reference sequence). This CDR3 is CAWITKEASSYEQYF. In DNA form, the CDR3 reads TGTGCCTGGATTACGAAGGAGGCTAGCTCCTACGAGCAGTACTTC.

This chain joins TRBV5-5 and TRBJ2-3; 7 bases are shared with TRBD2. Germline CDR1 SGHKS, CDR2 YYEKEE (reference sequence). CDR3 size: 13 residues. With V trimmed by 0 bases and J by 8 bases, 3 bases remained unmatched. CDR3 sequence (DNA): TGTGCCAGCAGCTTGGAATGGGGGGGTACGCAGTATTTT. Translating it yields CASSLEWGGTQYF.

The chain recombines TRBV6-1 with TRBJ2-3; TRBD2 matches at 7 bases. Trimming cost V 10 bases and J 1 base; bases outside gene matches: 5. This CDR3 has 13 residues. CDR1 is MNHNS, CDR2 SASEGT, per germline. This CDR3 is CAIQGGGTDTQYF. DNA of the CDR3: TGTGCCATCCAGGGAGGGGGCACAGATACGCAGTATTTT.

This clone was seen a handful of times. This rearrangement joins TRBV7-3 to TRBJ2-6; possible D gene TRBD1, 6 bases. Germline lookup yields CDR1 SGHTA and CDR2 FQGTGA. CDR3 size: 15 residues. V dropped 2 bases and J dropped 2 bases, with 7 bases sitting between them. The CDR3 region has the DNA TGTGCCAGCAGCTTACAGGGGCCTGGGGCCAACGTCCTGACTTTC. This encodes CASSLQGPGANVLTF. Full variable domain (rest looked up from reference TRBV7-3 and TRBJ2-6): GAGVSQTPSNKVTEKGKYVELRCDPISGHTALYWYRQSLGQGPEFLIYFQGTGAADDSGLPNDRFFAVRPEGSVSTLKIQRTERGDSAVYLCASSLQGPGANVLTFGAGSRLTVL.

The sample holds a few counts of this clone. The chain employs TRBV5-5 and TRBJ2-7; D might be TRBD1 (5 bases). V was pared by 3 bases and J by 3 bases, with 7 bases between. Germline V gene data show CDR1 as SGHKS and CDR2 as YYEKEE (reference sequence). The CDR3 extends over 12 amino acids. For the CDR3, the DNA is TGTGCCAGCAGCTACAGGTTCTACGAGCAGTACTTC. It encodes CASSYRFYEQYF.

The chain recombines TRBV5-4 with TRBJ2-1; D is possibly TRBD1 (8 bases). CDR3 size: 16 residues. Trimming left V 4 bases short and J 6 bases short, with 20 bases between. Per the germline V gene, CDR1 is SGHNT and CDR2 is YYREEE (reference sequence). The CDR3, as DNA: TGTGCCAGCAGCCAACGGACAGGGAGGGCAGCCAATGAGCAGTTCTTC. Translating gives CASSQRTGRAANEQFF.

CDR3 sequence: CASGQGVADTQYF. In DNA, the CDR3 is TGCGCCAGCGGACAGGGGGTGGCAGATACGCAGTATTTT. The chain employs TRBV5-1 and TRBJ2-3; 10 bases agree with TRBD1. The CDR3 is made up of 13 amino acids. The V and J ends lost 7 bases and 4 bases, in that order; junction bases with no gene match: 3. Germline V gives CDR1 SGHRS, CDR2 YFSETQ.

This rearrangement joins TRBV7-3 to TRBJ2-7, with unresolved D. The germline V gene has CDR1 SGHTA and CDR2 FQGTGA. CDR3 length equals 16 residues. Trimming took 2 bases from V and 0 from J, leaving 14 bases between them. CDR3 coding DNA: TGTGCCAGCAGCTTATACGGCGGAACGAGCTCCTACGAGCAGTACTTC. It yields the protein CASSLYGGTSSYEQYF.

This clone has just a few counts. The rearrangement uses TRBV6-5 and TRBJ1-4; a possible D gene is TRBD1 (6 bases). Trimming took off 2 bases at V and 5 bases at J, with 9 bases between the two ends. Looked up from germline, CDR1 is MNHEY and CDR2 is SVGAGI. CDR3 length equals 14 residues. The CDR3 loop reads CASSYGTRNEKLFF. The CDR3 DNA sequence: TGTGCCAGCAGTTACGGGACAAGGAATGAAAAACTGTTTTTT.

With respect to this clone: The sample contains more than one DNA sequence encoding this CDR3. The V call is TRBV5-4, the J call TRBJ1-1; 9 bases fit TRBD1. Germline CDR1 SGHNT, CDR2 YYREEE (reference sequence). Unmatched junction bases numbered 7, after V lost 4 bases and J lost 3 bases. CDR3 length: 15 amino acids. This CDR3 is CASSLGQGLDTEAFF. CDR3 coding DNA: TGTGCCAGCAGCCTAGGACAGGGGTTGGACACTGAAGCTTTCTTT.